The clone carrying this T cell receptor beta chain was detected only once. What it binds is unknown. PCR was performed using 60 Vbeta and 13 Jbeta primers. Method: immunoSEQ multiplex PCR; TCRdb's copy keeps in-frame clones and lacks some. The table includes 110,000 to 150,000 clones, 75% to 85% detected once. The sample is drawn from a study of cytomegalovirus exposure and HLA in healthy donors. General study results and limits: TCR beta sequences reportedly predicted the HLA-A and HLA-B alleles of most subjects accurately. A later analysis linked a missense variant in DCLRE1C to the trimming of TCR beta V and J genes. Previously analyzed data showed that most TCR beta V segments were productive at a frequency of about 87% or about 30%.

This CDR3 contains 11 residues. CDR1 is MNHEY, CDR2 SVGAGI, per germline. With 7 bases removed from V and 3 bases from J, the gap between germline ends came to 7 bases. The chain joins TRBV6-5 to TRBJ2-7, with D possibly being TRBD2 (6 bases). The specimen was PBMCs. This receptor was identified in a woman younger than 35 in good health and CMV-seropositive. The CDR3 sequence is CASTGGYEQYF. The CDR3 region has the DNA TGTGCCAGCACCGGGGGCTACGAGCAGTACTTC.